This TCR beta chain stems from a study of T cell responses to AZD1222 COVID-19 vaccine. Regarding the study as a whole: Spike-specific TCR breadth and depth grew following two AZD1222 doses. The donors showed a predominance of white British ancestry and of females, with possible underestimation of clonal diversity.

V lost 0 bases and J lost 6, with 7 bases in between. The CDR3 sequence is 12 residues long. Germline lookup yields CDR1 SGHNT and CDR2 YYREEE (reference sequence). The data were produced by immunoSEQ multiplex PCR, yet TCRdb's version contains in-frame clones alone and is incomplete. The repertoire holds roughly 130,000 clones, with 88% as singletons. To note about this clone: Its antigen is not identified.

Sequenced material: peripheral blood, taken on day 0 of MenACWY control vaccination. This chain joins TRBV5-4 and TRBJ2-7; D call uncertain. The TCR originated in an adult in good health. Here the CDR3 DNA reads TGTGCCAGCAGCTTGGCCGTGGGCGAGCAGTACTTC. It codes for CASSLAVGEQYF.